These 9 T cell receptor beta chains were all obtained from the same sample, sequenced in a study of response to subunit inactivated influenza vaccine. TCRdb reanalysed the RT-PCR reads using MiXCR and keeps one entry per CDR3 protein. The table lists 150,000 to 200,000 distinct CDR3 sequences, approximately 12% of them singletons, with approximately 30% in the top ten. The sample was also reused in another study, on T cells expressing NK-cell markers. This second report adds: Template switching by 5'RACE with UMIs generated the TCR beta cDNA.

The sample here was CD8+ T cells sorted from PBMCs, taken 11 to 12 days after vaccination. The source is a man aged 50-59 years who received an inactivated influenza vaccine.

The rearrangement links TRBV20-1 to TRBJ2-1; D is perhaps TRBD1 (5 bases). V lost 7 bases and J lost 6, with 13 bases in between. This CDR3 spans 12 amino acids. Per the germline V gene, CDR1 is DFQATT and CDR2 is SNEGSKA (reference sequence). CDR3 region: CSVGLGLNEQFF. The CDR3 nucleotides are TGCAGTGTAGGTTTGGGGCTCAATGAGCAGTTCTTC.

This clonotype has a single count. CDR3 bases: TGTGCCAGCAGCTTTTTGGGAGGTCAGCCCCAGCATTTT. It yields the protein CASSFLGGQPQHF. V is TRBV13 and J is TRBJ1-5, with D uncertain. The V end lost 3 bases, the J end lost 6 bases, and 9 bases lay between the germline ends. Germline assignment: CDR1 PRHDT and CDR2 FYEKMQ (reference sequence). The CDR3 covers 13 residues.

The chain recombines TRBV30 with TRBJ2-7, with TRBD2 matching 13 bases. CDR1 GTSNPN and CDR2 SVGIG come from the germline V gene (reference sequence). CDR3 length equals 15 residues. Unmatched junction bases numbered 2, after V lost 2 bases and J lost 1 base. The CDR3 bases are TGTGCCTGGAGTTGGACTAGCGGGAGTTCCTACGAGCAGTACTTC. As protein: CAWSWTSGSSYEQYF.

The sample holds one count of this clonotype. The rearrangement joins TRBV6-6 to TRBJ2-1; TRBD1 agrees at 8 bases. CDR3 length: 12 residues. Germline CDR1 is MNHNY and CDR2 is SVGAGI (reference sequence). J lost 6 bases, V lost 9 bases, and 4 bases had no gene match. CDR3 sequence reads: CASDRGSNEQFF. The DNA of the CDR3 is TGTGCCAGTGACAGGGGTTCCAATGAGCAGTTCTTC.

This clonotype was seen more than once but under ten times. J is TRBJ2-7 and V is TRBV27; 8 bases map to TRBD1. CDR1 is MNHEY and CDR2 is SMNVEV in the germline V gene (reference sequence). The CDR3 is 14 amino acids. V was pared by 0 bases and J by 6 bases, with 4 bases of the junction left unmatched. The CDR3 DNA reads TGTGCCAGCAGTTTATCGAGACAGGGGACCGAGCAGTACTTC. Its protein is CASSLSRQGTEQYF.

This clonotype occurred many times. The chain uses TRBV4-2 and TRBJ1-1; TRBD1 matches 11 bases. Trimming at V came to 2 bases and at J to 1 base, leaving 9 bases not matched to a gene. Germline V gives CDR1 LGHNA, CDR2 YNFKEQ. The CDR3 length is 18 residues. The CDR3 DNA follows: TGTGCCAGCAGCCAATACACCGGGACAGGGGGTCGGAACACTGAAGCTTTCTTT. Encoded protein: CASSQYTGTGGRNTEAFF.

This clonotype was picked up many times. In DNA form, the CDR3 reads TGTGCCAGCAGTTTAGGGCAGGGTAATTCACCCCTCCACTTT. Translating it yields CASSLGQGNSPLHF. J is TRBJ1-6 and V is TRBV12-3 or TRBV12-4; D may be TRBD1 (5 bases). Trimming took 1 base from V and 6 from J, leaving 7 bases between them. This CDR3 is built from 14 residues.

The table lists this clonotype with many counts. The CDR3 region is CASSQDPGQAATNEKLFF. In DNA, the CDR3 is TGCGCCAGCAGCCAAGATCCGGGACAGGCCGCAACTAATGAAAAACTGTTTTTT. This chain links TRBV4-3 with TRBJ1-4; 8 bases fit TRBD1. Germline lookup yields CDR1 LGHNA and CDR2 YSLEER. V lost 0 bases and J lost 0; bases outside the gene matches: 6. The CDR3 covers 18 residues.

This clonotype was detected many times. The V and J genes are TRBV5-6 and TRBJ2-1; D not certain. The CDR3 length is 16 residues. Germline loops: CDR1 SGHDT, CDR2 YYEEEE. Trimming took off 0 bases at V and 2 bases at J, with 12 bases between the two ends. The CDR3 DNA follows: TGTGCCAGCAGCTTGGATCTGGGATCGACCTACAATGAGCAGTTCTTC. This gives the protein CASSLDLGSTYNEQFF. The whole variable domain, remainder taken from reference TRBV5-6 and TRBJ2-1, is DAGVTQSPTHLIKTRGQQVTLRCSPKSGHDTVSWYQQALGQGPQFIFQYYEEEERQRGNFPDRFSGHQFPNYSSELNVNALLLGDSALYLCASSLDLGSTYNEQFFGPGTRLTVL.